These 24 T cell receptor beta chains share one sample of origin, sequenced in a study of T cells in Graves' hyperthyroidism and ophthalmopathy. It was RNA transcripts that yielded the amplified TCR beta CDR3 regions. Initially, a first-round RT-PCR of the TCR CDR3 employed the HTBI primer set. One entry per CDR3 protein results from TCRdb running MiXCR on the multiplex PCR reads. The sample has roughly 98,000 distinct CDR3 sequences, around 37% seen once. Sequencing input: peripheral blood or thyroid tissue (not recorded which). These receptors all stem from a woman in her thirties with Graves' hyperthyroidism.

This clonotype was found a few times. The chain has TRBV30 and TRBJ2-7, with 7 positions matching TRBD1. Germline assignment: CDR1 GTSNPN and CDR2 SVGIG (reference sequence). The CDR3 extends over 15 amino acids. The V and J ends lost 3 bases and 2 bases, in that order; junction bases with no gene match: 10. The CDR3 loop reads CAWSPGTDSAYEQYF. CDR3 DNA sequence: TGTGCCTGGAGCCCCGGGACAGACAGTGCCTACGAGCAGTACTTC.

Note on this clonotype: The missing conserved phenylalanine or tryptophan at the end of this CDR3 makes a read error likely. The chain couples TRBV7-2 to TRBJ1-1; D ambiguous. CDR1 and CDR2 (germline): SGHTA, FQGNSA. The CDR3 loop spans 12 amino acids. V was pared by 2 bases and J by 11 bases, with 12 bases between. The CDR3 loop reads CASSLLGWEAFS. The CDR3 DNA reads TGTGCCAGCAGCTTATTAGGCTGGGAGGCTTTCTCT.

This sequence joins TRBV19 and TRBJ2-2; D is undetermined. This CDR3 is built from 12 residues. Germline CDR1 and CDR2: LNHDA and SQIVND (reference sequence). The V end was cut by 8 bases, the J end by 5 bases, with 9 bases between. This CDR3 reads CASDAATGELFF. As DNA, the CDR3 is TGTGCCAGTGACGCAGCTACCGGGGAGCTGTTTTTT.

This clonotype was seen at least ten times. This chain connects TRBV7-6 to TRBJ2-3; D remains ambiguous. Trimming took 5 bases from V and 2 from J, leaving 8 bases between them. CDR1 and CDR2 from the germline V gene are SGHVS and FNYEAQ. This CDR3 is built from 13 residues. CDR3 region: CASSPVLTDTQYF. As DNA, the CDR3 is TGTGCCAGCAGCCCCGTACTCACAGATACGCAGTATTTT.

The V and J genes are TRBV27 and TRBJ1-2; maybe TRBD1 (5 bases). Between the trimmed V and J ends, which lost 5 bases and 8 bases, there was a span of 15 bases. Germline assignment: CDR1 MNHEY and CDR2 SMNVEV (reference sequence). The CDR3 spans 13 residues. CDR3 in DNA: TGTGCCAGCAGTCCTAAGGGGCTGGGGGGCTACACCTTC. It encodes CASSPKGLGGYTF.

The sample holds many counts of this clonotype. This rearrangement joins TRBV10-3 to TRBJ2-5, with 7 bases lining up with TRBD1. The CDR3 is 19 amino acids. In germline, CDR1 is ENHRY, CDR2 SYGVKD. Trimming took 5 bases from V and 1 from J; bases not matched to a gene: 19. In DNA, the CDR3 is TGTGCCATCAGTAAAACAGGGGTGGCAGTCGGCCTGGGCCAAGAGACCCAGTACTTC. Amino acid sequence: CAISKTGVAVGLGQETQYF.

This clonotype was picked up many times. The CDR3 nucleotides read TGTGCCAGTAGTATTCAGGGATCTCACACTGAAGCTTTCTTT. As protein: CASSIQGSHTEAFF. The chain couples TRBV19 to TRBJ1-1, with D perhaps TRBD1 (5 bases). Germline V gene lookup returns CDR1 LNHDA and CDR2 SQIVND (reference sequence). The CDR3 loop spans 14 amino acids. V dropped 3 bases and J dropped 3 bases, with 11 bases sitting between them.

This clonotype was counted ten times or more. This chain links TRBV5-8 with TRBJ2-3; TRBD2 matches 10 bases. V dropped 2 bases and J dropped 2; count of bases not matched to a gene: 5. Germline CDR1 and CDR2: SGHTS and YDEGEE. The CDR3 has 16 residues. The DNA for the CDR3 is TGTGCCAGCAGCTTTCTAGCGGGAGCGGACACAGATACGCAGTATTTT. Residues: CASSFLAGADTDTQYF.

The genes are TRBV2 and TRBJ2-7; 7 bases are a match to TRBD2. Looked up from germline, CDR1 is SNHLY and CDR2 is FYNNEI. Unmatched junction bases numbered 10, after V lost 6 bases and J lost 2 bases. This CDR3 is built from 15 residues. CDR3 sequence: CASSLVAGAPYEQYF. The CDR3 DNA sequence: TGTGCCAGCAGCTTAGTTGCGGGAGCCCCCTACGAGCAGTACTTC.

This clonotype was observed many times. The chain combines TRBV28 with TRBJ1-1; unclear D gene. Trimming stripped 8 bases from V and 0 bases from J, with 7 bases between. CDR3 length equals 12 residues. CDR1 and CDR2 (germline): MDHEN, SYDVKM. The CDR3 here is CASSVMNTEAFF. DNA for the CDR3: TGTGCCAGCTCAGTCATGAACACTGAAGCTTTCTTT.

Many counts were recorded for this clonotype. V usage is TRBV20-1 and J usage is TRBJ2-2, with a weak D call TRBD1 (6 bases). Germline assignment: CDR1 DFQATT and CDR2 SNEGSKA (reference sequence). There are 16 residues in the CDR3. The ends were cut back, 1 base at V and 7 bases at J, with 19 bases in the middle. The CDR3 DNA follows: TGCAGTGCTAGAGCCTACAGGGCTGGCAACGGCGGGGAGCTGTTTTTT. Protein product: CSARAYRAGNGGELFF.

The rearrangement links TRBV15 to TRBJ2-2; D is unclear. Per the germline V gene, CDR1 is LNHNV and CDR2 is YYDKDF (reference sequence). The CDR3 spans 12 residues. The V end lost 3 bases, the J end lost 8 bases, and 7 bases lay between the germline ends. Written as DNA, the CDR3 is TGTGCCACCAGCAGGGAGACAGGGGAGCTGTTTTTT. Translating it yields CATSRETGELFF.

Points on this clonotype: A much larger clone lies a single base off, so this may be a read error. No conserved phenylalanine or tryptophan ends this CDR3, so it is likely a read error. The CDR3 region is CASSEGGVTEAFS. The CDR3 region has the DNA TGTGCCAGCAGTGAAGGAGGGGTGACTGAAGCTTTCTCT. The genes are TRBV2 and TRBJ1-1; weak D call: TRBD1 (5 bases). Looked up from germline, CDR1 is SNHLY and CDR2 is FYNNEI. With 1 base removed from V and 5 bases from J, the gap between germline ends came to 8 bases. CDR3 length: 13 amino acids.

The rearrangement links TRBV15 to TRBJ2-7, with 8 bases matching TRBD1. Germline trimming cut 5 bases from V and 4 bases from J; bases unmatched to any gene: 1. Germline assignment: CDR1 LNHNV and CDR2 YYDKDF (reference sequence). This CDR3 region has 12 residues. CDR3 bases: TGTGCCACCAGCGGACAGGGATACGAGCAGTACTTC. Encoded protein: CATSGQGYEQYF.

The CDR3 sequence is CAWSVLGGTDQPQHF. CDR3 bases: TGTGCCTGGAGTGTACTGGGGGGAACCGATCAGCCCCAGCATTTT. The rearrangement links TRBV30 to TRBJ1-5; D is possibly TRBD1 (5 bases). The CDR3 is made up of 15 amino acids. CDR1 is GTSNPN, CDR2 SVGIG, per germline (reference sequence). V lost 0 bases and J 5 bases, leaving 14 bases between the germline ends.

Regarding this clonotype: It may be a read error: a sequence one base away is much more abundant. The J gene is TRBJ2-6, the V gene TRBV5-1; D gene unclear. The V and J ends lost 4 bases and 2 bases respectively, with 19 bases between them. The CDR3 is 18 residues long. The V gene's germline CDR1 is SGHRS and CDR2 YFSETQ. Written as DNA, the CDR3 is TGCGCCAGCAGCCCGGCGAGTTTTTATTTTCCTGGGGCCAACGTCCTGACTTTC. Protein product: CASSPASFYFPGANVLTF.

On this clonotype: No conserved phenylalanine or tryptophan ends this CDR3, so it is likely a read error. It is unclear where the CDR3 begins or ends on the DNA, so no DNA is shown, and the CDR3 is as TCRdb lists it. The CDR3 region is CASSLFGS. The chain joins TRBV2 to TRBJ2-5; the table assigns TRBD2, which was not confirmed against the DNA. Per germline, CDR1 SNHLY and CDR2 FYNNEI. The CDR3 region is 8 residues in length, termini included.

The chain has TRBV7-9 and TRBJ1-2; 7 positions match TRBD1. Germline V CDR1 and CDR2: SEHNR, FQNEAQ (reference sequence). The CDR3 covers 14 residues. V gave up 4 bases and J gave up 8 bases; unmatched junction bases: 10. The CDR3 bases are TGTGCCAGCAGCTACGAACGACAGGGAGTAGGCTACACCTTC. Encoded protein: CASSYERQGVGYTF.

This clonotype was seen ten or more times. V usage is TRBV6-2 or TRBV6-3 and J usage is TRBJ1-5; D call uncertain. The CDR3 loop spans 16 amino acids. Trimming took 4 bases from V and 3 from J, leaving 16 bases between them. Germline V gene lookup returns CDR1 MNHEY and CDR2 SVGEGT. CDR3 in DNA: TGTGCCAGCAGTTTCGTTCACTTAATTGACAATCAGCCCCAGCATTTT. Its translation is CASSFVHLIDNQPQHF.

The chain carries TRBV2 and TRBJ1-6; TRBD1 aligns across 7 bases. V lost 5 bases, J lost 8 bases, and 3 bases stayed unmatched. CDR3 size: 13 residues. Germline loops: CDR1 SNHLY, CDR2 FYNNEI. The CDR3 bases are TGTGCCAGCAGTTCTACAGGGGATTCACCCCTCCACTTT. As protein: CASSSTGDSPLHF.

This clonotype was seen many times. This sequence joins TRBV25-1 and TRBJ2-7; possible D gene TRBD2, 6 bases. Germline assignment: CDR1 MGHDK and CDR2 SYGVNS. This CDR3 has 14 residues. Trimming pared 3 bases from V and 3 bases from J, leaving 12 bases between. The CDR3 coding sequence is TGTGCCAGCAGTGACACCATCGGGGGCTACGAGCAGTACTTC. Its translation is CASSDTIGGYEQYF.

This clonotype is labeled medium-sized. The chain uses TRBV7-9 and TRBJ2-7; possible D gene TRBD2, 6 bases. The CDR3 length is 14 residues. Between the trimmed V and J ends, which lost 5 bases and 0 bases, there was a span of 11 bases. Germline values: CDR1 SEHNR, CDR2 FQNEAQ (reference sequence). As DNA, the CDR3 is TGTGCCAGCAGCCCCCGGGGGAGCTCCTACGAGCAGTACTTC. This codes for CASSPRGSSYEQYF.

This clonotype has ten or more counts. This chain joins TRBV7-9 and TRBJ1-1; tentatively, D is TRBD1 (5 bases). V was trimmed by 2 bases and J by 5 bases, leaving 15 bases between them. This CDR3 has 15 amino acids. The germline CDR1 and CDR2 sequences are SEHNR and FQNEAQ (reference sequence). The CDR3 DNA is TGTGCCAGCAGCTTAATTGAGGGACCCGGGACTGAAGCTTTCTTT. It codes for CASSLIEGPGTEAFF.

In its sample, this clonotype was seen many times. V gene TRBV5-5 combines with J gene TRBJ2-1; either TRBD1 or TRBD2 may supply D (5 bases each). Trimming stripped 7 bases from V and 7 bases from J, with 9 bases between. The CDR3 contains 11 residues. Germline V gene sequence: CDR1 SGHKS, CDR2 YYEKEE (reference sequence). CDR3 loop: CASQEGNEQFF. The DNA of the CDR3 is TGTGCCAGCCAAGAGGGGAATGAGCAGTTCTTC. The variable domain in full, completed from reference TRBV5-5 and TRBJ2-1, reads DAGVTQSPTHLIKTRGQQVTLRCSPISGHKSVSWYQQVLGQGPQFIFQYYEKEERGRGNFPDRFSARQFPNYSSELNVNALLLGDSALYLCASQEGNEQFFGPGTRLTVL.